The clone carrying this T cell receptor beta chain came up a few times. This record belongs to a study of cytomegalovirus exposure and HLA in healthy donors. Researchers ran the PCR with 60 Vbeta and 13 Jbeta primers. The data were produced by immunoSEQ multiplex PCR, yet TCRdb's version contains in-frame clones alone and is incomplete. Among about 140,000 clones listed, about four fifths were seen once. Sequencing input: PBMCs. The receptor was derived from a man aged 30 to 45 in good health and CMV-seronegative.

The CDR3 nucleotides are TGTGCCAGCAGCTCGGGACTAGCCGCAGATACGCAGTATTTT. This translates into CASSSGLAADTQYF. J is TRBJ2-3 and V is TRBV5-4; TRBD2 agrees at 9 bases. CDR3 length: 14 residues. After removal of 3 bases from V and 4 bases from J, the junction contained 3 bases not matched to a gene. Germline CDR1 SGHNT, CDR2 YYREEE (reference sequence).